This T cell receptor (beta chain) is drawn from a study of blood T cells in healthy people across ages. Overall study findings and caveats: Age advanced and TCR beta diversity per million T cells fell, roughly linearly. More naive CD4+ cells and higher diversity were found in long-lived than in aged donors.

The germline gives CDR1 SGHRS, CDR2 YFSETQ. V shed 0 bases, J shed 8 bases, and the junction held 10 bases outside the gene matches. The CDR3 has 16 residues. Primers used in a second PCR of roughly 6 to 11 cycles were a sample-barcoded 5' primer and a J-beta primer mix. A single record per CDR3 protein comes from TCRdb applying MiXCR to the 5' RACE reads. This sample yields hundreds of thousands of distinct CDR3 sequences, of which 52% are seen a single time; approximately 13% belongs to the top ten. Comments on this clonotype: The antigen is undetermined.

The receptor was isolated from a woman older than 75 in good health. The sequencing input was blood. This rearrangement joins TRBV5-1 to TRBJ2-1, with 8 bases fitting TRBD1. CDR3: CASSLAGGAVRDEQFF. Written as DNA, the CDR3 is TGCGCCAGCAGCTTGGCAGGGGGCGCGGTTAGGGATGAGCAGTTCTTC.